This is a list of T cell receptor beta chains from one sample in a study of T cell clones after liver transplantation. The data were produced by immunoSEQ multiplex PCR, yet TCRdb's version contains in-frame clones alone and is incomplete. The sample lists some 13,000 clones; 74% were seen once. Here the sequenced sample was CD8+ T cells from blood, taken at the 22-month timepoint. These receptors came from a human patient who received a liver transplant. These T cells may partly come from the graft donor. CDR3s include the opening cysteine and the closing phenylalanine or tryptophan. The order of the fields is clone size, J gene, D gene, V gene, CDR3 DNA, CDR3 protein. D genes are given only for firm matches. Rows give clone size only sometimes, using once, few, many, or a class for an expanded clone.

clone size: NA
J gene: TRBJ2-3
D gene: NA
V gene: TRBV6-6
CDR3 DNA: TGTGCCAGCAGTCACAGGGTAGTTTCGACAGATACGCAGTATTTT
CDR3 protein: CASSHRVVSTDTQYF

clone size: NA
J gene: TRBJ2-1
D gene: NA
V gene: TRBV7-9
CDR3 DNA: TGTGCCAGCAGCCCCCCTGGGGGGGCCTCTGAGCAGTTCTTC
CDR3 protein: CASSPPGGASEQFF

clone size: NA
J gene: TRBJ2-1
D gene: TRBD2
V gene: TRBV19
CDR3 DNA: TGTGCCAGTAGTATAGGAACGGGAGGGACCTACAATGAGCAGTTCTTC
CDR3 protein: CASSIGTGGTYNEQFF

clone size: medium-sized
J gene: TRBJ2-7
D gene: TRBD1
V gene: TRBV6-5
CDR3 DNA: TGTGCCAGCAGTTACCGCTTGCAGGGGGCCGACGAGCAGTACTTC
CDR3 protein: CASSYRLQGADEQYF

clone size: medium-sized
J gene: TRBJ2-4
D gene: TRBD1
V gene: TRBV27
CDR3 DNA: TGTGCCAGCAGCCCCCCGGACAGGAACATTCAGTACTTC
CDR3 protein: CASSPPDRNIQYF

clone size: few
J gene: TRBJ2-1
D gene: TRBD1
V gene: TRBV29-1
CDR3 DNA: TGCAGCGTTGGGACAGGCCAGTGGATTGGGCAGTTCTTC
CDR3 protein: CSVGTGQWIGQFF

clone size: many
J gene: TRBJ2-7
D gene: TRBD2
V gene: TRBV5-1
CDR3 DNA: TGCGCCAGCAGCGATACTAGCGGGCGCTCCTACGAGCAGTACTTC
CDR3 protein: CASSDTSGRSYEQYF

clone size: once
J gene: TRBJ2-1
D gene: TRBD1
V gene: TRBV27
CDR3 DNA: TGTGCCAGCAGCCGGGACAGGGGCTACAATGAGCAGTTCTTC
CDR3 protein: CASSRDRGYNEQFF

clone size: NA
J gene: TRBJ2-2
D gene: NA
V gene: TRBV5-4
CDR3 DNA: TGTGCCAGCAGCCCTCCCGCCGGGGAGCTGTTTTTT
CDR3 protein: CASSPPAGELFF

clone size: NA
J gene: TRBJ2-2
D gene: NA
V gene: TRBV5-4
CDR3 DNA: TGTGCCAGCAGCTTGGGGGCTAGGGATAACACCGGGGAGCTGTTTTTT
CDR3 protein: CASSLGARDNTGELFF

clone size: NA
J gene: TRBJ1-2
D gene: NA
V gene: TRBV7-9
CDR3 DNA: TGTGCCAGCAGCTCCCAATCAGGGTTCGATGGCTACACCTTC
CDR3 protein: CASSSQSGFDGYTF

clone size: NA
J gene: TRBJ2-2
D gene: NA
V gene: TRBV5-4
CDR3 DNA: TGTGCCAGCAGCATTACCGGGGAGCTGTTTTTT
CDR3 protein: CASSITGELFF

clone size: few
J gene: TRBJ2-7
D gene: NA
V gene: TRBV5-4
CDR3 DNA: TGTGCCAGCAGCTTGGGTAGAGGGGACGAGCAGTACTTC
CDR3 protein: CASSLGRGDEQYF

clone size: NA
J gene: TRBJ2-3
D gene: NA
V gene: TRBV5-4
CDR3 DNA: TGTGCCAGCACCTCGTCCCCAGATACGCAGTATTTT
CDR3 protein: CASTSSPDTQYF

clone size: NA
J gene: TRBJ2-1
D gene: NA
V gene: TRBV28
CDR3 DNA: TGTGCCAGCAGCAGGCTCCCCGGAGGGGAGCAGTTCTTC
CDR3 protein: CASSRLPGGEQFF

clone size: NA
J gene: TRBJ1-1
D gene: NA
V gene: TRBV16
CDR3 DNA: TGTGCCAGCAGCCAATCTTTATCGGGACTGATCACTGAAGCTTTCTTT
CDR3 protein: CASSQSLSGLITEAFF

clone size: once
J gene: TRBJ2-3
D gene: NA
V gene: TRBV28
CDR3 DNA: TGTGCCAGCAGTTTAGGGGGGTGGGGCGGCACAGATACGCAGTATTTT
CDR3 protein: CASSLGGWGGTDTQYF

clone size: NA
J gene: TRBJ1-5
D gene: TRBD1
V gene: TRBV11-2
CDR3 DNA: TGTGCCAGCAGCTTGACAGGGGGTGGCAATCAGCCCCAGCATTTT
CDR3 protein: CASSLTGGGNQPQHF

clone size: NA
J gene: TRBJ2-5
D gene: NA
V gene: TRBV9
CDR3 DNA: TGTGCCAGCAACACCTGGACGGCTCCGCAAGAGACCCAGTACTTC
CDR3 protein: CASNTWTAPQETQYF

clone size: once
J gene: TRBJ2-7
D gene: NA
V gene: TRBV5-1
CDR3 DNA: TGCGCCAGCAGCCCAGGAATAGGAAGCGAGCAGTACTTC
CDR3 protein: CASSPGIGSEQYF

clone size: NA
J gene: TRBJ2-3
D gene: NA
V gene: TRBV9
CDR3 DNA: TGTGCCAGCAGCCTCGAAGGGGCAGATACGCAGTATTTT
CDR3 protein: CASSLEGADTQYF

clone size: NA
J gene: TRBJ2-3
D gene: TRBD2
V gene: TRBV4-1
CDR3 DNA: TGCGCCAGCAGCCAAGGCTCGACTAGCGTGCTAGGATCAGATACGCAGTATTTT
CDR3 protein: CASSQGSTSVLGSDTQYF

clone size: NA
J gene: TRBJ1-4
D gene: TRBD1
V gene: TRBV7-8
CDR3 DNA: TGTGCCAGCAGCTTAAACAGGGGGCGGGAAAAACTGTTTTTT
CDR3 protein: CASSLNRGREKLFF

clone size: few
J gene: TRBJ2-4
D gene: NA
V gene: TRBV9
CDR3 DNA: TGTGCCAGCAGCGTACATAGAGGGGGAAACATTCAGTACTTC
CDR3 protein: CASSVHRGGNIQYF

clone size: NA
J gene: TRBJ2-4
D gene: NA
V gene: TRBV7-3
CDR3 DNA: TGTGCCAGCAGTGATGGACTCCAAGGGATTCAGTACTTC
CDR3 protein: CASSDGLQGIQYF

clone size: NA
J gene: TRBJ2-1
D gene: TRBD2
V gene: TRBV7-9
CDR3 DNA: TGTGCCAGCAGCTTAACGGGTAGCGGGGGCTACAATGAGCAGTTCTTC
CDR3 protein: CASSLTGSGGYNEQFF

clone size: NA
J gene: TRBJ2-1
D gene: NA
V gene: TRBV30
CDR3 DNA: TGTGCCTGGGGATCAAATAGCGGCTCCTACAATGAGCAGTTCTTC
CDR3 protein: CAWGSNSGSYNEQFF

clone size: NA
J gene: TRBJ2-7
D gene: NA
V gene: TRBV10-3
CDR3 DNA: TGTGCCATCAGTGAGTCTTTTGAGGCCCACGAGCAGTACTTC
CDR3 protein: CAISESFEAHEQYF

clone size: NA
J gene: TRBJ2-3
D gene: TRBD2
V gene: TRBV6-1
CDR3 DNA: TGTGCCAGCCTTAGCGGGGAGAAGGGATATACGCAGTATTTT
CDR3 protein: CASLSGEKGYTQYF

clone size: NA
J gene: TRBJ2-5
D gene: NA
V gene: TRBV11-2
CDR3 DNA: TGTGCCAGCAGCTTAGTAGATGAGTGGGTAGTAGAGACCCAGTACTTC
CDR3 protein: CASSLVDEWVVETQYF

clone size: NA
J gene: TRBJ2-3
D gene: TRBD2
V gene: TRBV5-1
CDR3 DNA: TGCGCCAGCAGCCCCGGGACTAGCGGGACGACAGATACGCAGTATTTT
CDR3 protein: CASSPGTSGTTDTQYF

clone size: few
J gene: TRBJ1-2
D gene: NA
V gene: TRBV5-4
CDR3 DNA: TGTGCCAGCACCCTCCGGGGAGGGGGCTACACCTTC
CDR3 protein: CASTLRGGGYTF

clone size: NA
J gene: TRBJ2-1
D gene: TRBD2
V gene: TRBV6-4
CDR3 DNA: TGTGCCAGCAGTGCCGGGACTAGCGGGTATCATGAGCAGTTCTTC
CDR3 protein: CASSAGTSGYHEQFF

clone size: NA
J gene: TRBJ2-3
D gene: NA
V gene: TRBV9
CDR3 DNA: TGTGCCAGCAGCGATCCTCAGAGGGGGGAGACGCAGTATTTT
CDR3 protein: CASSDPQRGETQYF

clone size: NA
J gene: TRBJ2-1
D gene: NA
V gene: TRBV7-2
CDR3 DNA: TGTGCCAGCAGCCATAGAACTCCAACAGACACGCTGATGAGGAATGAGCAGTTCTTC
CDR3 protein: CASSHRTPTDTLMRNEQFF

clone size: few
J gene: TRBJ1-1
D gene: NA
V gene: TRBV5-4
CDR3 DNA: TGTGCCAGCAGCTTTTGGGGAGTTGACACTGAAGCTTTCTTT
CDR3 protein: CASSFWGVDTEAFF

clone size: many
J gene: TRBJ2-1
D gene: TRBD2
V gene: TRBV27
CDR3 DNA: TGTGCCAGCAGTACCCTAGCGGGAGGGTACAATGAGCAGTTCTTC
CDR3 protein: CASSTLAGGYNEQFF